This TCR beta chain was sequenced in a study of T cell changes during pregnancy in multiple sclerosis (dated by TCRdb to about 2019). About the full investigation: The study examined how the T cell repertoire changed over the course of pregnancy in women with multiple sclerosis.

Library construction relied on the immunoSEQ multiplex PCR assay. What TCRdb holds here is the immuneACCESS table cut down to in-frame rearrangements. Part of the clones is not present; checked against another copy, under half of the missing clones reflect an unresolved V gene, and the others are unexplained. The table for this sample lists tens of thousands of clones; around 93% of them were counted only once. Around 2% of the sample is taken by the ten largest. The germline V gene specifies SNHLY as CDR1 and FYNNEI as CDR2. Inclusive of the bounding cysteine and phenylalanine, the CDR3 is 15 residues long. The read is trimmed to its CDR3 DNA, 45 bases read in frame from base 1. V and J are trimmed by 6 bases and 0 bases, and the gene matches miss 2 bases of the junction. Remarks on this clone: Its antigen is currently not known. One base away there is no much larger clone; base qualities are not given.

This clonotype was obtained from a female donor with multiple sclerosis, enrolled in a pregnancy study. This chain joins TRBV2 to TRBJ2-3, and 11 bases in between align with TRBD2. This sample comprised peripheral blood, obtained in the second trimester of pregnancy. The DNA sequence is as follows: TGTGCCAGCAGAGGACTAGCGGGTAGCACAGATACGCAGTATTTT. Its translation is CASRGLAGSTDTQYF.